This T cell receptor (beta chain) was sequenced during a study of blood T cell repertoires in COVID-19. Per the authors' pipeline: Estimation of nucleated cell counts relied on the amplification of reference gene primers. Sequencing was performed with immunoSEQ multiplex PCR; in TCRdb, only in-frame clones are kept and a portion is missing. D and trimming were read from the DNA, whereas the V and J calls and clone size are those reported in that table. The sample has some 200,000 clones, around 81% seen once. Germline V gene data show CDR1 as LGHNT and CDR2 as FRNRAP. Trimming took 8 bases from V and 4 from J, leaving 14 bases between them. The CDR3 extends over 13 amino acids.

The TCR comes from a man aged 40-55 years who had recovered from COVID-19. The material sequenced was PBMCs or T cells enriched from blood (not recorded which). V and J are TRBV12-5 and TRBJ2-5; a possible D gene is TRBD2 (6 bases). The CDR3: CASRRGEAETQYF. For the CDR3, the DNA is TGTGCTAGTCGGCGGGGAGAGGCAGAGACCCAGTACTTC.